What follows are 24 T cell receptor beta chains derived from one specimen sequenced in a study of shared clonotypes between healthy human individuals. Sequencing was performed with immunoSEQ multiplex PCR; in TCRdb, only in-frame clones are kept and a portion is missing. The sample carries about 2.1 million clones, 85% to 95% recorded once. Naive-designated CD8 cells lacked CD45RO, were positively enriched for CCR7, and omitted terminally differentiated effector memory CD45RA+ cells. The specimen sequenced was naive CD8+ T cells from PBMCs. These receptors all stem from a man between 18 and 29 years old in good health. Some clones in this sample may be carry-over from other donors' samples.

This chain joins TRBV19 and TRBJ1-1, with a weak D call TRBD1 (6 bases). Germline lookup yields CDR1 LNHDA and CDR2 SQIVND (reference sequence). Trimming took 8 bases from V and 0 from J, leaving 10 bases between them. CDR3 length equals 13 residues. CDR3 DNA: TGTGCCAGTCTGGACAGCATGAACACTGAAGCTTTCTTT. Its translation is CASLDSMNTEAFF. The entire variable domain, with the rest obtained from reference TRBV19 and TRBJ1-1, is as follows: DGGITQSPKYLFRKEGQNVTLSCEQNLNHDAMYWYRQDPGQGLRLIYYSQIVNDFQKGDIAEGYSVSREKKESFPLTVTSAQKNPTAFYLCASLDSMNTEAFFGQGTRLTVV.

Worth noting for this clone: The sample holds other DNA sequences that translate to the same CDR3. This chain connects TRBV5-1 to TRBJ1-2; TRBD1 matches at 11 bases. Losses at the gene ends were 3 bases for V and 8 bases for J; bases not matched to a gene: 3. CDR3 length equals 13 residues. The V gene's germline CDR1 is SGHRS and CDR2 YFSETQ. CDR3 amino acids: CASSSGQGEGYTF. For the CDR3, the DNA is TGCGCCAGCAGCTCGGGACAGGGGGAGGGCTACACCTTC.

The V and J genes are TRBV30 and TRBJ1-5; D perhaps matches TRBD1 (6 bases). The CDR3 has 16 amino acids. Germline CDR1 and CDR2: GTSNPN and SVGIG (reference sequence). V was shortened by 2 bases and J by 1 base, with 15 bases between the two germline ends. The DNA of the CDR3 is TGTGCCTGGAGTACAGGGCTCGCTCTGAGCAATCAGCCCCAGCATTTT. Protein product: CAWSTGLALSNQPQHF.

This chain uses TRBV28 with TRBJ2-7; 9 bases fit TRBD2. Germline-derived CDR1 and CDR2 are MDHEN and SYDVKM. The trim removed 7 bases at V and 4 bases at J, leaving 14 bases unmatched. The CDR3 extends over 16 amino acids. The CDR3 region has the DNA TGTGCCAGCACCACCCCCGGGACTAGCATTCTGTACGAGCAGTACTTC. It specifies CASTTPGTSILYEQYF.

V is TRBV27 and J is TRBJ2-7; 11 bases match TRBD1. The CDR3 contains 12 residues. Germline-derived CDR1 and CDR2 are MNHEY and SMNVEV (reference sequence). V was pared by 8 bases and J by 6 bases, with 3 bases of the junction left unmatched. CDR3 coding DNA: TGTGCCAGCTTGGGGACAGGGGGCGAGCAGTACTTC. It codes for CASLGTGGEQYF.

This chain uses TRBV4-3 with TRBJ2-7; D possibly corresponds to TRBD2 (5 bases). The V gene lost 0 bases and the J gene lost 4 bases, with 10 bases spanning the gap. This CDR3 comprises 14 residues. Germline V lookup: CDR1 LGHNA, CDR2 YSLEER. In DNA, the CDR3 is TGCGCCAGCAGCCAAGAAAGGTGGGAGTACGAGCAGTACTTC. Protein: CASSQERWEYEQYF.

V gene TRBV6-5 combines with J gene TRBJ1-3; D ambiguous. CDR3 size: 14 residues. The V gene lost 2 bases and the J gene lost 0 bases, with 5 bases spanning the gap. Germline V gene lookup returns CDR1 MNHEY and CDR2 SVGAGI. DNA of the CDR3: TGTGCCAGCAGTTACGGAGCCTCTGGAAACACCATATATTTT. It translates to CASSYGASGNTIYF.

In DNA, the CDR3 is TGCAGCGCGGGGGACAGGGGCCTCTCCTACGAGCAGTACTTC. Translated: CSAGDRGLSYEQYF. V is TRBV29-1 and J is TRBJ2-7; 10 nucleotides agree with TRBD1. CDR3 length equals 14 residues. Germline values: CDR1 SQVTM, CDR2 ANQGSEA. V shed 7 bases and J 0 bases; nucleotides not matched to a gene: 6.

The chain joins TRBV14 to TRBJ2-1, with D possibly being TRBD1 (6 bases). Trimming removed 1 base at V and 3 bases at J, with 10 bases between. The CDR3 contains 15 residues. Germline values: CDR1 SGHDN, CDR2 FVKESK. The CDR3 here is CASSQGGTHYNEQFF. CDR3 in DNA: TGTGCCAGCAGCCAAGGGGGGACACACTACAATGAGCAGTTCTTC.

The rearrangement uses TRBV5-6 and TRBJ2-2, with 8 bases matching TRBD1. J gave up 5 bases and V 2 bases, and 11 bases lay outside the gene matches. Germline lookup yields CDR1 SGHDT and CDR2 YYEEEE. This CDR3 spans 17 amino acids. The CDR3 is CASSLRRGRGKTGELFF. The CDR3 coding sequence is TGTGCCAGCAGCTTACGCAGGGGGCGCGGGAAGACCGGGGAGCTGTTTTTT.

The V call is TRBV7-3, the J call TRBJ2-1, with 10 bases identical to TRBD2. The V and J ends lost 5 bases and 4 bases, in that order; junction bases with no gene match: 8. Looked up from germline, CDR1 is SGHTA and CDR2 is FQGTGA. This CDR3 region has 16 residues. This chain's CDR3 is CASSPRTSGHYNEQFF. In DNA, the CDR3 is TGTGCCAGCAGCCCACGGACTAGCGGACATTACAATGAGCAGTTCTTC. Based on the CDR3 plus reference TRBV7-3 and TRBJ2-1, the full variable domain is GAGVSQTPSNKVTEKGKYVELRCDPISGHTALYWYRQSLGQGPEFLIYFQGTGAADDSGLPNDRFFAVRPEGSVSTLKIQRTERGDSAVYLCASSPRTSGHYNEQFFGPGTRLTVL.

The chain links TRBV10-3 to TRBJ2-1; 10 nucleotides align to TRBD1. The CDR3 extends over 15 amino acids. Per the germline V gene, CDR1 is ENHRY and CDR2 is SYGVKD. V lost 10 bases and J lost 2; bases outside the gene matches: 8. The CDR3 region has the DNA TGTGCCACCCGGGACAGGGGTATGGCCTACAATGAGCAGTTCTTC. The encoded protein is CATRDRGMAYNEQFF.

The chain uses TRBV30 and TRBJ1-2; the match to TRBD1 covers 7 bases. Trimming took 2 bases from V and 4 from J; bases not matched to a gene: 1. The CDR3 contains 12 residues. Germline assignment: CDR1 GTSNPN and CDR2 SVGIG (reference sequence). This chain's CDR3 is CAWSQGVYGYTF. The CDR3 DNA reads TGTGCCTGGAGTCAGGGGGTCTATGGCTACACCTTC.

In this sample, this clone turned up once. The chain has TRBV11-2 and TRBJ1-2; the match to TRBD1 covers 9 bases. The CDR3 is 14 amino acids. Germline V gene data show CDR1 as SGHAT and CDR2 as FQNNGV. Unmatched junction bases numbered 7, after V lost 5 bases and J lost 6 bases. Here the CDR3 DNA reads TGTGCCAGCAGCCCAAGGGACAGGGTGGATGGCTACACCTTC. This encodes CASSPRDRVDGYTF. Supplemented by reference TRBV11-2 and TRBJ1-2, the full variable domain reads EAGVAQSPRYKIIEKRQSVAFWCNPISGHATLYWYQQILGQGPKLLIQFQNNGVVDDSQLPKDRFSAERLKGVDSTLKIQPAKLEDSAVYLCASSPRDRVDGYTFGSGTRLTVV.

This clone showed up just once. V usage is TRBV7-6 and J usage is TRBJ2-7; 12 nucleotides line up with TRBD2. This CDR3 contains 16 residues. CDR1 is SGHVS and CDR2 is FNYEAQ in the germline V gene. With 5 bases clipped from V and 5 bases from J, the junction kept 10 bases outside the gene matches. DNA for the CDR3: TGTGCCAGCAGCCCCCGGACTAGCGGGACCTATAACGAGCAGTACTTC. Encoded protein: CASSPRTSGTYNEQYF.

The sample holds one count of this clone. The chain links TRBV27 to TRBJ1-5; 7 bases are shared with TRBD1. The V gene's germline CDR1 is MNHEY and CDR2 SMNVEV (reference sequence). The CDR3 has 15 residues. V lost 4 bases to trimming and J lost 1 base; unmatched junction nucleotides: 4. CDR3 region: CASSSGGLSNQPQHF. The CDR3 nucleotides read TGTGCCAGCAGTTCAGGGGGGTTGAGCAATCAGCCCCAGCATTTT.

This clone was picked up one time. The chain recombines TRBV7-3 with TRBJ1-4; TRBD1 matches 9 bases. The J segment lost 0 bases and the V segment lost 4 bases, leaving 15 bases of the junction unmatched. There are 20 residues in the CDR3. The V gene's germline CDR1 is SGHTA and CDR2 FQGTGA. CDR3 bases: TGTGCCAGCAGCTCCCATACAACAGGGGGCGATTGGTCAACTAATGAAAAACTGTTTTTT. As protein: CASSSHTTGGDWSTNEKLFF.

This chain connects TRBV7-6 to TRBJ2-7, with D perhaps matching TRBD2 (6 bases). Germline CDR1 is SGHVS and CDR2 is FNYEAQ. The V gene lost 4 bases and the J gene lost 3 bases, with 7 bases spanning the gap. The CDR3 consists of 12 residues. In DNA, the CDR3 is TGTGCCAGCAGCTCGCGGGACTACGAGCAGTACTTC. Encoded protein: CASSSRDYEQYF. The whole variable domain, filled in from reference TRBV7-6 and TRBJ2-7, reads GAGVSQSPRYKVTKRGQDVALRCDPISGHVSLYWYRQALGQGPEFLTYFNYEAQQDKSGLPNDRFSAERPEGSISTLTIQRTEQRDSAMYRCASSSRDYEQYFGPGTRLTVT.

The CDR3 reads CASSALTGELFF. In DNA, the CDR3 is TGTGCCAGCAGCGCTCTAACGGGGGAGCTGTTTTTT. This chain joins TRBV7-7 and TRBJ2-2; D ambiguous. This CDR3 region has 12 residues. Trimming pared 5 bases from V and 8 bases from J, leaving 9 bases between. CDR1 and CDR2 from the germline V gene are SSHAT and FNYEAQ (reference sequence).

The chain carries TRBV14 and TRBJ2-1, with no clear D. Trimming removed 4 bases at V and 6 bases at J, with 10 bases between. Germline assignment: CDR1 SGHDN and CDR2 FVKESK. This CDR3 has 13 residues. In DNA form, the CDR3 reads TGTGCCAGCAGCCCGAACTCGGCCAATGAGCAGTTCTTC. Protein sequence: CASSPNSANEQFF. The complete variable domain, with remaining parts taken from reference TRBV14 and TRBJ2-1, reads EAGVTQFPSHSVIEKGQTVTLRCDPISGHDNLYWYRRVMGKEIKFLLHFVKESKQDESGMPNNRFLAERTGGTYSTLKVQPAELEDSGVYFCASSPNSANEQFFGPGTRLTVL.

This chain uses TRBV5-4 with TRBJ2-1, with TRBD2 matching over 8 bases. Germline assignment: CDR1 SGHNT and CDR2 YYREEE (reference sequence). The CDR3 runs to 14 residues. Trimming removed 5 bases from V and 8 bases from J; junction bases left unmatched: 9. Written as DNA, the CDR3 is TGTGCCAGCAGACCGGACCGGGGGGGCCATGAGCAGTTCTTC. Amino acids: CASRPDRGGHEQFF.

CDR3 nucleotide sequence: TGTGCCAGCAGTCCCGGGATGAACTCCTACAATGAGCAGTTCTTC. Its protein is CASSPGMNSYNEQFF. The chain uses TRBV27 and TRBJ2-1; TRBD2 might be the D (5 bases). This CDR3 spans 15 amino acids. Trimming took 5 bases from V and 0 from J, leaving 11 bases between them. Germline V gene data show CDR1 as MNHEY and CDR2 as SMNVEV (reference sequence).

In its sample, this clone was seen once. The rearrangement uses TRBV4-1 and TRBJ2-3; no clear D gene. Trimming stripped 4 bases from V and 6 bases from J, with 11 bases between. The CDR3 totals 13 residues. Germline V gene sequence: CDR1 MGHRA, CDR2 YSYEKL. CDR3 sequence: CASSRSEADTQYF. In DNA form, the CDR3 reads TGCGCCAGCAGCCGCTCCGAGGCGGATACGCAGTATTTT.

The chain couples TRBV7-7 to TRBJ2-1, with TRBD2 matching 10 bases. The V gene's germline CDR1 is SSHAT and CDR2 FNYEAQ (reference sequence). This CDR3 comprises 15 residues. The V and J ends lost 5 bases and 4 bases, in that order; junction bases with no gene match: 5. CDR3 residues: CASSHGTSDYNEQFF. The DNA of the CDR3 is TGTGCCAGCAGCCACGGGACTAGCGATTACAATGAGCAGTTCTTC.